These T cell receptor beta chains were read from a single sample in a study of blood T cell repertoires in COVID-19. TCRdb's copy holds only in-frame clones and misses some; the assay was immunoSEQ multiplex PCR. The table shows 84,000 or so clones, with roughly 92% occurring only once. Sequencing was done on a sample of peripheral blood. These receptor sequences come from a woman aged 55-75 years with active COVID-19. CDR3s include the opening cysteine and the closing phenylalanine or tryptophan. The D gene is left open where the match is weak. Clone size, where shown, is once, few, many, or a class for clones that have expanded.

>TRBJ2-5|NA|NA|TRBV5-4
CASSGGEETQYF
TGTGCCAGCAGTGGAGGAGAAGAGACCCAGTACTTC
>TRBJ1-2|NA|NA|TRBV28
CASSDPKWSGYTF
TGTGCCAGCAGTGATCCTAAGTGGAGTGGCTACACCTTC
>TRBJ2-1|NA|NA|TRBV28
CASSRQASSYNEQFF
TGTGCCAGCAGCCGACAGGCAAGCTCCTACAATGAGCAGTTCTTC
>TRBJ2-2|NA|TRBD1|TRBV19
CASSILGQGTGELFF
TGTGCCAGTAGTATCTTGGGACAGGGCACCGGGGAGCTGTTTTTT
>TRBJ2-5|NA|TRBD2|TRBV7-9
CASSLLGLGAQYF
TGTGCCAGCAGCTTGTTGGGACTAGGGGCCCAGTACTTC
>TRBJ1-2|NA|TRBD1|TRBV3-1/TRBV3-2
CASSQGNRGSFYGYTF
TGTGCCAGCAGCCAAGGAAACAGGGGGTCTTTCTATGGCTACACCTTC
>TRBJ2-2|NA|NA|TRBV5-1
CASSLAGTTGELFF
TGCGCCAGCAGCTTGGCCGGTACCACCGGGGAGCTGTTTTTT
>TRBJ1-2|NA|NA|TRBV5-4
CASSLAIRAGDGYTF
TGTGCCAGCAGCTTGGCTATTCGGGCAGGGGATGGCTACACCTTC
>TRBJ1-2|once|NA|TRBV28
CASSLGRGNYGYTF
TGTGCCAGCAGTTTGGGCAGGGGTAACTATGGCTACACCTTC
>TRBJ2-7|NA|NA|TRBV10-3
CAISELTSYEQYF
TGTGCCATCAGTGAACTGACAAGCTACGAGCAGTACTTC
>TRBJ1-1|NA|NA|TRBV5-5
CASSPGGGAGGTEAFF
TGTGCCAGCAGCCCCGGGGGGGGCGCGGGGGGCACTGAAGCTTTCTTT
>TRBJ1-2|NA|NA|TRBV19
CASFPGQNYGYTF
TGTGCCAGTTTTCCCGGACAGAACTATGGCTACACCTTC
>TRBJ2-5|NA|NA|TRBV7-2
CASNNPSGGTQYF
TGTGCCAGCAACAACCCGTCGGGTGGGACCCAGTACTTC
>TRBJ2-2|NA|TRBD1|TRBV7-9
CASSRAGTGGTGELFF
TGTGCCAGCAGCCGGGCGGGGACAGGGGGCACCGGGGAGCTGTTTTTT
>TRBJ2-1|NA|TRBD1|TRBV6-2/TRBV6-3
CASSFTGAGYDEQFF
TGTGCCAGCAGTTTCACAGGGGCGGGTTACGATGAGCAGTTCTTC
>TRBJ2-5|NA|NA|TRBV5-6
CASSLAGERKTQYF
TGTGCCAGCAGCTTGGCGGGGGAGAGAAAGACCCAGTACTTC
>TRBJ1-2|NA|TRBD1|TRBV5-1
CASSLGDRDYGYTF
TGCGCCAGCAGCTTGGGGGACAGGGACTATGGCTACACCTTC
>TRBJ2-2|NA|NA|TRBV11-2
CASSLPLRTGELFF
TGTGCCAGCAGCTTACCCCTTCGCACCGGGGAGCTGTTTTTT
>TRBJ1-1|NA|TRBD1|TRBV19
CASSPRGRRTEAFF
TGTGCCAGTAGCCCCAGGGGGAGACGGACTGAAGCTTTCTTT
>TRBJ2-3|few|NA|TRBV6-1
CASSEPRQTDTQYF
TGTGCCAGCAGTGAACCGAGACAAACAGATACGCAGTATTTT
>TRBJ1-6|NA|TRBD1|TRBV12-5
CASANGQGLGSPLHF
TGTGCTAGTGCCAACGGACAGGGGTTGGGTTCACCCCTCCACTTT
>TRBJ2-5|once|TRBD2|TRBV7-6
CASSLGPPGLAGGRSQETQYF
TGTGCCAGCAGCTTAGGCCCCCCGGGACTAGCGGGGGGGCGTAGCCAAGAGACCCAGTACTTC
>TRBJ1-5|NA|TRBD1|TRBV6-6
CASSQQGATSNQPQHF
TGTGCCAGCAGTCAACAGGGGGCGACGAGCAATCAGCCCCAGCATTTT
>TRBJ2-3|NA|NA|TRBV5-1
CASSLLRDPPDTQYF
TGCGCCAGCAGCTTGCTGCGGGACCCCCCCGATACGCAGTATTTT
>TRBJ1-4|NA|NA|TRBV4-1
CASSQVGPATNEKLFF
TGCGCCAGCAGCCAAGTGGGGCCAGCGACTAATGAAAAACTGTTTTTT
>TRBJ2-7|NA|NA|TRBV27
CASSPLGTSRPEQYF
TGTGCCAGCAGTCCCCTAGGGACAAGCCGGCCCGAGCAGTACTTC
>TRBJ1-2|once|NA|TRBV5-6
CASSLGQAGRGYTF
TGTGCCAGCAGCTTGGGACAGGCCGGGAGGGGCTACACCTTC
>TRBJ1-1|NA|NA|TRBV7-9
CASSFGTRGTEAFF
TGTGCCAGCAGCTTTGGGACAAGAGGGACTGAAGCTTTCTTT
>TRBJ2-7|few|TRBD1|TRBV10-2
CASSVQGGEQYF
TGCGCCAGCAGTGTACAGGGGGGCGAGCAGTACTTC
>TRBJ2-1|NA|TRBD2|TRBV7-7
CASSLGVTSGSDEQFF
TGTGCTAGCAGCCTCGGTGTGACTAGCGGGAGCGATGAGCAGTTCTTC
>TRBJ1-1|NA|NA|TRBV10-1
CASSESGGSNTEAFF
TGCGCCAGCAGTGAGTCGGGGGGATCGAACACTGAAGCTTTCTTT
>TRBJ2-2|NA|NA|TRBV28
CASSLTTGRVTGELFF
TGTGCCAGCAGTTTAACCACAGGGAGGGTCACCGGGGAGCTGTTTTTT
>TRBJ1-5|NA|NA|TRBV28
CASSSAGGQNSQPQHF
TGTGCCAGCAGCTCAGCCGGGGGGCAGAACAGCCAGCCCCAGCATTTT
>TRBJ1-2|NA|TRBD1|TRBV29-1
CSVDGDRGPSGGYTF
TGCAGCGTTGACGGGGACAGGGGGCCCTCCGGTGGCTACACCTTC
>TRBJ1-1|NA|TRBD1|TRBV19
CASRYPGQGATEAFF
TGTGCCAGTAGGTATCCGGGACAGGGGGCAACTGAAGCTTTCTTT
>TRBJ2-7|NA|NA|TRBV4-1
CASSQDRTVQYF
TGCGCCAGCAGCCAAGATCGTACAGTGCAGTACTTC
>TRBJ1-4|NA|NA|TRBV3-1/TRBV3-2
CASSQSGLKFASNEKLFF
TGTGCCAGCAGCCAGAGTGGTTTGAAGTTCGCGTCCAATGAAAAACTGTTTTTT
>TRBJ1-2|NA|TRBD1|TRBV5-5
CASSSRDRDGYTF
TGTGCCAGCAGCTCCCGGGACAGGGATGGCTACACCTTC
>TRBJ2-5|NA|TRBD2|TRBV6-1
CASSEDRDGLAGAYQETQYF
TGTGCCAGCAGTGAAGATCGGGACGGACTAGCGGGGGCATACCAAGAGACCCAGTACTTC
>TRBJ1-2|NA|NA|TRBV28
CAIQGQGKDNTF
TGTGCCATCCAGGGGCAGGGGAAGGATAACACCTTC
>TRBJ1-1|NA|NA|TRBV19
CASSIGAGQGNTEAFF
TGTGCCAGTAGTATAGGGGCAGGGCAGGGAAACACTGAAGCTTTCTTT
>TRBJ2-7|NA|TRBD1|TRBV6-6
CASSSGTGKGDQYF
TGTGCCAGCAGTTCCGGGACAGGGAAGGGTGATCAGTACTTC
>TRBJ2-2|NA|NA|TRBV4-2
CASSQDRGIGELFF
TGTGCCAGCAGCCAAGATCGGGGTATCGGGGAGCTGTTTTTT
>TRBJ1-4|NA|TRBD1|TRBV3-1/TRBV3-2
CASSPVPGQEDEKLFF
TGTGCCAGCAGCCCGGTCCCGGGACAGGAGGATGAAAAACTGTTTTTT
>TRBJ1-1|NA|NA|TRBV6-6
CASSNHYVGAAEAFF
TGTGCCAGCAGCAACCATTACGTAGGGGCCGCTGAAGCTTTCTTT
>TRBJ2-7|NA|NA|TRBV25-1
CASSEFDGYSSYEQYF
TGTGCCAGCAGTGAATTCGACGGCTACAGCTCCTACGAGCAGTACTTC
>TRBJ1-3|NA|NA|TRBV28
CASSLGRGSGNTIYF
TGTGCCAGCAGTTTAGGGCGGGGCTCTGGAAACACCATATATTTT
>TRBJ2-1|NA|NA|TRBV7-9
CASSFPGIDEQFF
TGTGCCAGCAGCTTCCCAGGTATCGATGAGCAGTTCTTC
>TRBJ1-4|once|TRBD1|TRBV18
CASSRQGGGEKLFF
TGTGCCAGCTCGCGACAGGGGGGCGGTGAAAAACTGTTTTTT
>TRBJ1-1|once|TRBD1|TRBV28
CASSLSLAGGEAFF
TGTGCCAGCAGTTTATCCCTTGCAGGGGGCGAAGCTTTCTTT
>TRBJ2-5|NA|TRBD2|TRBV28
CASNSPLGTSGRGAQETQYF
TGTGCCAGCAACTCTCCCCTTGGGACTAGCGGGAGGGGGGCCCAAGAGACCCAGTACTTC
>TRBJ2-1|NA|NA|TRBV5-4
CASSLGGAYNEQFF
TGTGCCAGCAGCTTGGGGGGCGCCTACAATGAGCAGTTCTTC
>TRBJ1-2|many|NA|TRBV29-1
CSVTGANYGYTF
TGCAGCGTCACAGGAGCTAACTATGGCTACACCTTC
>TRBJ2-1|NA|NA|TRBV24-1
CATSDQAVEQFF
TGTGCCACCAGTGATCAAGCGGTTGAGCAGTTCTTC